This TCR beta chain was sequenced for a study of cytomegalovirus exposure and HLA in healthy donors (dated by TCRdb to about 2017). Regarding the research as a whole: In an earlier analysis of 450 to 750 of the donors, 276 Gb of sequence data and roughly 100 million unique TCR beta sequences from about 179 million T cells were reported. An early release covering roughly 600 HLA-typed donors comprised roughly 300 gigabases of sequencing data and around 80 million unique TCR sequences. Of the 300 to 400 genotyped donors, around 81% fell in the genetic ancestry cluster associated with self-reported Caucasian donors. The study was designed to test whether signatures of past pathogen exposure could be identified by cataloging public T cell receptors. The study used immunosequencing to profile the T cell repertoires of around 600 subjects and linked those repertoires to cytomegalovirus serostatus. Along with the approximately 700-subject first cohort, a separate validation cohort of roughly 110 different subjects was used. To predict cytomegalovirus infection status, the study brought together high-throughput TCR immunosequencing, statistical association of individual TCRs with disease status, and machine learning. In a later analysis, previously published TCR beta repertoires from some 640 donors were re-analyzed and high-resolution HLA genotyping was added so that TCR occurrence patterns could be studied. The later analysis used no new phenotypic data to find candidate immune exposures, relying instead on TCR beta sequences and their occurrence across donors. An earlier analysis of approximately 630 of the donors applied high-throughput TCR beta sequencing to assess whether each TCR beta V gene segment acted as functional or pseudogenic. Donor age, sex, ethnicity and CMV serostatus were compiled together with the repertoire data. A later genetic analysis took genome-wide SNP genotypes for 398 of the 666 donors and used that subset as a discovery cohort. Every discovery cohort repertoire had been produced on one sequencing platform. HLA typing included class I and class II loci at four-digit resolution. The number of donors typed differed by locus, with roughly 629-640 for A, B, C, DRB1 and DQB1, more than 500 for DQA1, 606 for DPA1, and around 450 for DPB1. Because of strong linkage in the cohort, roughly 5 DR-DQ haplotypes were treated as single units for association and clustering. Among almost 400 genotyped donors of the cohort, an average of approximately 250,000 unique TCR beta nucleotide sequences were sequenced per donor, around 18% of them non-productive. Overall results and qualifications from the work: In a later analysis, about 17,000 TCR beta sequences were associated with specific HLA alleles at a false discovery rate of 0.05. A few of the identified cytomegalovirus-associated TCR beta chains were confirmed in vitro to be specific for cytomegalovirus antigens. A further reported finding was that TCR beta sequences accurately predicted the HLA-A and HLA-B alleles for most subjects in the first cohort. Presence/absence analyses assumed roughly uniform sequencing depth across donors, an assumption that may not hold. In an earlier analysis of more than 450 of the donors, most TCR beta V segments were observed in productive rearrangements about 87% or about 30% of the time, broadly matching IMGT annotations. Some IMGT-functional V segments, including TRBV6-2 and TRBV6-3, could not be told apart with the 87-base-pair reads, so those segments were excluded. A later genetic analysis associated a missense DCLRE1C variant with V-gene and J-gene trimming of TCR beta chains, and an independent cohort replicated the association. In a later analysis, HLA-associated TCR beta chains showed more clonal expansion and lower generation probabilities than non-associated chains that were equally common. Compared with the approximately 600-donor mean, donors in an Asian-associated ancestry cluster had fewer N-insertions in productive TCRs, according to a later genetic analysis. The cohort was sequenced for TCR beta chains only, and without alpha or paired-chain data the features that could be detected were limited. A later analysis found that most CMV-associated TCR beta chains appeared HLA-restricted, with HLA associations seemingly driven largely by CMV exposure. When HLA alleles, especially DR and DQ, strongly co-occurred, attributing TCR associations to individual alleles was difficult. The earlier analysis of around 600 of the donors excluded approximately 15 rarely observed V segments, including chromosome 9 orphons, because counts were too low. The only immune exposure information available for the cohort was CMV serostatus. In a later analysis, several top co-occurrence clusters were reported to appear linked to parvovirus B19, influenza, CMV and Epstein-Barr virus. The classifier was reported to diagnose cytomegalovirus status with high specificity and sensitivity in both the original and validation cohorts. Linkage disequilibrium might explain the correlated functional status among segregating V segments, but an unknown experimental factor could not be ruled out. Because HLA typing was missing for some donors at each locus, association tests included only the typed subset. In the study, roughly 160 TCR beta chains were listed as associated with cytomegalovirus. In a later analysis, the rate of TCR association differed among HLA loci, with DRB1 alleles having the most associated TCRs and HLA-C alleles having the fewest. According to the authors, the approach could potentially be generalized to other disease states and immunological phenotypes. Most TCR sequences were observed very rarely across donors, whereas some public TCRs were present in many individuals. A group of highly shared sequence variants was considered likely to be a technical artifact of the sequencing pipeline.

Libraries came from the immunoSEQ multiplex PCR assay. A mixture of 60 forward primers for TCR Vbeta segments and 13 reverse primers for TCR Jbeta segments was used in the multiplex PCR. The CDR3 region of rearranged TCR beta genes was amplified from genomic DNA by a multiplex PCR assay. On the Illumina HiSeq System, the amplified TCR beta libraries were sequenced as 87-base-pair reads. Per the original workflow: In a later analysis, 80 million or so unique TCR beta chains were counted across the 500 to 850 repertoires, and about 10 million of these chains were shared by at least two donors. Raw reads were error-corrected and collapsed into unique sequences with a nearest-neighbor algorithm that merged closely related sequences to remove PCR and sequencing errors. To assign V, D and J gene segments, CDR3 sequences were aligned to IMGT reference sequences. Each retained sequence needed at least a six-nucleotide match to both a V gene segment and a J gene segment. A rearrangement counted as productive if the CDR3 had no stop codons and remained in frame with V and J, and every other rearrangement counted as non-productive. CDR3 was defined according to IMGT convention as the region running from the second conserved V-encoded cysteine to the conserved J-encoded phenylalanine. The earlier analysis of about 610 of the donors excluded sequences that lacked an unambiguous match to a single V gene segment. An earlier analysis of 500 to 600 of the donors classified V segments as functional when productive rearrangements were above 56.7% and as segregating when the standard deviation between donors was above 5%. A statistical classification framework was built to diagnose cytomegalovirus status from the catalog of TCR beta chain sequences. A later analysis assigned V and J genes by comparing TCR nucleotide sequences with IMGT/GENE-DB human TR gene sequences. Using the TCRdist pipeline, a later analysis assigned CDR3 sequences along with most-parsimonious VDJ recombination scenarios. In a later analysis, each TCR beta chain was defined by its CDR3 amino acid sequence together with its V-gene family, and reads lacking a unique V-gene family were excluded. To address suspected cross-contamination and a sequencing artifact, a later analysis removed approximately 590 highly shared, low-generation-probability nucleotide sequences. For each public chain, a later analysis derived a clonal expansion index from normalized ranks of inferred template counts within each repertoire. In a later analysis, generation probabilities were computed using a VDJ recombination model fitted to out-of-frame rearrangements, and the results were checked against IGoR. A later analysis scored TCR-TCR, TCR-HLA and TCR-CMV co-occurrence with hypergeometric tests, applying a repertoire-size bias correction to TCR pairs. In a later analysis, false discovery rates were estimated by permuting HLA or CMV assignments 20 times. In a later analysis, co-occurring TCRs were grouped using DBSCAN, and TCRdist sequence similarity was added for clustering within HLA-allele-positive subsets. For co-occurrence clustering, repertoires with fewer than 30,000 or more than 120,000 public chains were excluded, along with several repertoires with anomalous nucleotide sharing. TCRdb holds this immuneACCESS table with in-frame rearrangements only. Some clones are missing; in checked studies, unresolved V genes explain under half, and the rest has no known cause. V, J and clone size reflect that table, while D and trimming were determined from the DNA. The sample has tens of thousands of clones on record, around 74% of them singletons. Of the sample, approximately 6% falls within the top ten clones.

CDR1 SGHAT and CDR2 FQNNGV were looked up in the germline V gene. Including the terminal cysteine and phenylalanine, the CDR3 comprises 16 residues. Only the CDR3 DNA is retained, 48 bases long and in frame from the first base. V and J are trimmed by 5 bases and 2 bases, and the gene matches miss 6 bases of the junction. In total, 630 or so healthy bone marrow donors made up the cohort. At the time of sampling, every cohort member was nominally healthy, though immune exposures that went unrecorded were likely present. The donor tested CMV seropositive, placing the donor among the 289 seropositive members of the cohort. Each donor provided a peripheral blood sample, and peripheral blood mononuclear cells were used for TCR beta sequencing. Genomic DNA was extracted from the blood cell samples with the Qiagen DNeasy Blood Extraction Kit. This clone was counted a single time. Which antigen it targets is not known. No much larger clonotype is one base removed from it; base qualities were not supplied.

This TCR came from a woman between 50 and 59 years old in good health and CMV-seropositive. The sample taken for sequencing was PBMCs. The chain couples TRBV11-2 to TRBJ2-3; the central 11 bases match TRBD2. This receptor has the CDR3 CASSRGTSGYTDTQYF. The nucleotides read TGTGCCAGCAGCAGAGGGACTAGCGGATACACAGATACGCAGTATTTT.